In this sample, the clone carrying this T cell receptor beta chain turned up many times. The sample originates from a study of T cells in Graves' hyperthyroidism and ophthalmopathy. Study information: Initial diagnosis, before any treatment, was when peripheral blood was collected.

The V and J ends lost 5 bases and 4 bases, in that order; junction bases with no gene match: 8. CDR1 is SGHTA, CDR2 FQGNSA, per germline. The CDR3 spans 15 residues. Disease duration under 2 months; hyperthyroidism patients were aged 18 to 65. Regions amplified from RNA transcripts were the TCR beta CDR3 regions. RT-PCR in the first round (using the HTBI primer set) targeted the TCR CDR3. TCRdb used MiXCR to reprocess the multiplex PCR reads, holding one entry per CDR3 protein. The sample consists of about 360,000 distinct CDR3 sequences, 13% of them appearing once. This TCR derives from a woman between 18 and 29 years old with Graves' hyperthyroidism. The chain couples TRBV7-2 to TRBJ2-7, with 10 bases matching TRBD1. Material for sequencing was blood. DNA for the CDR3: TGTGCCAGCAGCCCGGCAGGGACAGGGGTATACGAGCAGTACTTC. Amino acids: CASSPAGTGVYEQYF.